This T cell receptor (beta chain) was documented in a study of CD8+CD57+ T cells in acquired aplastic anemia (dated by TCRdb to 2016 to 2018). In terms of the full investigation: A mean of about 3.2 ug of DNA, ranging from roughly 0.2 to 30 ug, was extracted from sorted CD4+ and CD8+ cells. CD8+CD57+ expansion was defined as frequency above the mean frequency observed in healthy subjects.

Note on this clonotype: Its antigen remains undetermined. It may be a read error: a sequence one base away is much more abundant. Without the conserved terminal phenylalanine or tryptophan, this CDR3 likely stems from a read error.

Genomic DNA served as template for TCR beta VDJ combination and CDR3 sequence profiling. An Illumina HiSeq 2000 was the platform used for TCR repertoire sequencing. Per the original workflow: Repertoire assessment relied on Simpson's diversity index, CDR3 size and DJ length profiles, and TRBV/TRBJ rearrangement plots. The immunodominant clone was defined as the most abundant DNA sequence in deep sequencing data. CDR3 amino acid sequences were screened for sharing across subjects and compared with published repertoires and the VDJdb database. Using fastp at Q25 and MiXCR, TCRdb reprocessed the public reads and kept productive beta chains. Each entry is one CDR3 protein sequence, shown with its most common DNA and genes. V and J calls and clone size were set by TCRdb, not the authors. This sample holds about 180,000 distinct CDR3 sequences; about 60% were observed only once. The ten largest clones represent about two fifths of the sample.

Patients chosen for sequencing had shown expansion of CD8+CD57+ cells by flow cytometry. All patients had severe acquired aplastic anemia diagnosed by International Study of Aplastic Anemia and Agranulocytosis and Camitta criteria. Patients had received no therapy at the time of blood sampling. In this study, sorted CD4+ and CD8+ T cells from the blood of healthy subjects and of severe aplastic anemia patients had their TCR repertoires deep-sequenced. Patients were enrolled in the USA under clinicaltrials.gov protocols 00001620, 01623167, 00001397, 00071045, 00081523 and 00961064. Ficoll-Paque density gradient centrifugation was used to isolate peripheral blood mononuclear cells. Before DNA extraction, CD4+ and CD8+ T cells were sorted by FACS or by magnetic beads. Overall study results and their limits: Patients and healthy controls showed no significant difference in CD8+ Simpson's diversity (P=0.060). Over 25 CD8+ CDR3 sequences were found in both patients and controls but appeared to be highly expressed in patients and within the immunodominant clones of the patients.

This clonotype was sampled from a human donor with aplastic anemia. Sequencing was done on a sample of sorted CD4+, CD8+, or CD8+CD57+ T cells (not recorded which) from PBMCs.

The CDR3 region reads CASSSTGHGRDEQYL. The DNA sequence reads TGTGCCAGCAGTTCCACGGGACACGGGAGGGACGAGCAGTACCTC. The rearranged segments are TRBV2 and TRBJ2-7, with 8 bases aligning to TRBD2. V is cut back by 5 bases and J by 5 bases, with 11 bases in the junction unmatched. The CDR3 spans 15 residues, counting both ends. The CDR3 DNA has 45 bases and is translated from base 1. The germline V gene yields SNHLY for CDR1 and FYNNEI for CDR2.